What follows describes a single TCR beta chain. Its antigen remains unidentified. This specimen comes from a study of cytomegalovirus exposure and HLA in healthy donors. Whole-study results and caveats: Later analysis identified about 15,000 TCR beta sequences associated with HLA alleles, using a false discovery rate threshold of 0.05. Across donors, most TCRs were seen rarely, yet some public ones were widespread.

The PCR employed 60 Vbeta primers together with 13 Jbeta primers. Original analysis: Later work found about 80 million unique TCR beta chains, with 9.5 million to 14 million shared. Repertoires were generated with immunoSEQ multiplex PCR, while TCRdb's copy carries only in-frame clones and drops some. That table is the source of V, J and clone size, and D and trimming were worked out from the DNA. This sample's table has fewer than 100,000 clones. Trimming shortened V by 5 bases and J by 0 bases, and 10 bases separated the two germline ends. This CDR3 spans 14 amino acids. Germline V gene lookup returns CDR1 SGHVS and CDR2 FQNEAQ.

Sequencing was carried out using PBMCs. This receptor was identified in a man in his fifties or sixties in good health and CMV-seronegative. The rearrangement links TRBV7-8 to TRBJ1-1; weak D call: TRBD1 (5 bases). In DNA, the CDR3 is TGTGCCAGCAGCGGCGCAGGGATGAACACTGAAGCTTTCTTT. This translates into CASSGAGMNTEAFF.